What follows is one TCR beta chain and its context. In this sample, this clonotype turned up many times. The target of this receptor is not known. Base qualities are not at hand, and no much larger clone is one base apart. The data stem from a study of T-cell memory formation after mild COVID-19 (TCRdb year 2021). Notes on the research overall: TCR sequence clusters from the two donors were largely donor specific. Longitudinal TCRalpha and TCRbeta repertoire sequencing tracked T-cell clones expanding and contracting after mild COVID-19 in a couple of donors. The cohort comprised two young, previously healthy adult volunteers, one female and one male.

The full study reports these points: Only a couple of mild cases were covered in the study, and larger cohorts including severe cases with pre-infection samples were considered necessary. The second-wave clones that peaked on day 37 were not confirmed to be SARS-CoV-2 specific. Balanced CD4/CD8 phenotypes were observed for clones contracting from day 15 to 85, whereas a bias towards CD4+ was observed for a second wave of clones expanding from day 15 to 37. Some responding clones were found in pre-infection memory, which suggests that pre-existing cross-reactive memory T cells took part in the SARS-CoV-2 response. Contracting CD4+ clones turned up mainly in the CM and EM memory subsets, whereas EMRA was where CD8+ clones were enriched.

The data were produced on an Illumina NovaSeq 6000. cDNA libraries for TCRalpha and TCRbeta were prepared by 5'RACE using constant-segment primers, with sample barcodes and unique molecular identifiers added. RNA was extracted from every sample with Trizol reagent. Library amplification was performed in two PCR steps, and a second sample barcode and Illumina TruSeq adapters were introduced in the second step. Sequencing of the libraries was done on an Illumina NovaSeq, producing 2 x 150 bp paired-end reads. From the authors' description of their analysis: Reads were demultiplexed and collapsed into UMI-guided consensus sequences with migec v1.2.7. With mixcr v2.1.11, UMI consensuses were aligned to TRA and TRB V and J templates and assembled into clonotypes. A clonotype was counted as expanded or contracted only if both edgeR and NoisET called the change significant, with noise models trained on biological replicates. For edgeR calls, a false discovery rate-adjusted p below 0.01 and a log2 fold-change threshold of 1 were applied. As an exploratory analysis of dynamics, max-normalized trajectories of the 1000 most abundant clonotypes were examined by PCA with hierarchical clustering. Separately sequenced CD4+ and CD8+ repertoires were used to assign the CD4 or CD8 phenotype of responding clones. Using fastp at Q25 and MiXCR, TCRdb reprocessed the public reads and kept productive beta chains. Each CDR3 protein appears once, grouped with its most common genes and DNA. What appears here as the V and J calls and clone size reflects TCRdb's work, not the paper's. Across this sample there are fewer than 150,000 distinct CDR3 sequences, with approximately 5.9% seen only once. Approximately 2.3% of the sample is taken by the ten largest.

Ficoll-Paque density gradient centrifugation was used to isolate PBMCs. V loses 4 bases, J loses 8 bases, and the germline ends lie 9 bases apart. CDR1 and CDR2 were assigned from the germline V gene as SGHDT and YYEEEE. From its cysteine to its phenylalanine, the CDR3 spans 12 amino acids. Only CDR3 DNA is held: 36 bases, read in frame from base 1. Sequencing used PBMCs or a T cell subset sorted from them (not recorded which). The V gene is TRBV5-6 and the J gene is TRBJ2-2; no D segment can be confidently identified. The clonotype originates from an adult woman who had mild COVID-19 (a few samples of this study predate the infection). The sample titles of this study are shuffled in the database, so cell type and time point are left out; the donor was told from shared clones. The bases are TGTGCCAGCAGCAGACACCAAGGGGAGCTGTTTTTT. This yields the protein CASSRHQGELFF.